The present T cell receptor beta chain was sequenced within a study of cytomegalovirus exposure and HLA in healthy donors. For the study at large: Among the roughly 400 genotyped donors, approximately 81% were placed in the Caucasian-associated ancestry cluster.

With V trimmed by 4 bases and J by 4 bases, 10 bases remained unmatched. CDR3 length: 18 amino acids. Germline V CDR1 and CDR2: MNHEY, SMNVEV (reference sequence). As regards this clone: The antigen is not known.

General study findings and limits: Only CMV serostatus was available as immune exposure information.

Sampled while nominally healthy, donors likely had unrecorded immune exposures. The PCR was carried out with 60 Vbeta primers and 13 Jbeta primers. Method: immunoSEQ multiplex PCR; TCRdb's copy keeps in-frame clones and lacks some. This table holds around 78,000 clones, around 85% found once. Sequenced material: PBMCs. V gene TRBV27 combines with J gene TRBJ2-7; 16 bases agree with TRBD2. The TCR comes from a woman between 45 and 65 years old in good health and CMV-seronegative. This CDR3 is CASSSYGTSGRAQYEQYF. CDR3 sequence (DNA): TGTGCCAGCAGTTCCTACGGGACTAGCGGGAGGGCCCAATACGAGCAGTACTTC.